The next 8 T cell receptor beta chains were all read from a single sample in a study of shared clonotypes between healthy human individuals. Generated by immunoSEQ multiplex PCR, the TCRdb table keeps only in-frame clones and is missing some. The sample has approximately 1,500,000 clones; roughly 96% are singletons. Source material: naive CD4+ T cells sorted from blood. Indicated subset: CD45RA+ positively selected. These receptors all come from a young man in good health.

This clone was picked up one time. This rearrangement joins TRBV11-2 to TRBJ2-3; TRBD1 matches at 8 bases. Germline V gene data show CDR1 as SGHAT and CDR2 as FQNNGV. CDR3 length: 16 residues. Unmatched junction bases numbered 4, after V lost 0 bases and J lost 2 bases. CDR3 sequence: CASSLDRGPPTDTQYF. The CDR3 DNA reads as TGTGCCAGCAGCTTAGACAGGGGGCCCCCCACAGATACGCAGTATTTT. The complete variable domain, with remaining parts taken from reference TRBV11-2 and TRBJ2-3, reads EAGVAQSPRYKIIEKRQSVAFWCNPISGHATLYWYQQILGQGPKLLIQFQNNGVVDDSQLPKDRFSAERLKGVDSTLKIQPAKLEDSAVYLCASSLDRGPPTDTQYFGPGTRLTVL.

In the case of this clone: Other DNA sequences in the same sample also yield this CDR3. This chain uses TRBV20-1 with TRBJ2-5; no clear D gene. Germline V gene data show CDR1 as DFQATT and CDR2 as SNEGSKA (reference sequence). V was cut by 3 bases and J by 5 bases, with 4 bases left in between. The CDR3 runs to 10 residues. The CDR3 spells CSASTETQYF. CDR3 in DNA: TGCAGTGCTAGTACGGAGACCCAGTACTTC.

The V and J genes are TRBV13 and TRBJ2-2, with D uncertain. Germline-derived CDR1 and CDR2 are PRHDT and FYEKMQ (reference sequence). This CDR3 is 14 amino acids long. The V gene lost 2 bases and the J gene lost 0 bases, with 4 bases spanning the gap. The chain's CDR3 is CASSLRPNTGELFF. The CDR3 region has the DNA TGTGCCAGCAGCTTAAGGCCGAACACCGGGGAGCTGTTTTTT. The whole variable domain, remainder taken from reference TRBV13 and TRBJ2-2, is AAGVIQSPRHLIKEKRETATLKCYPIPRHDTVYWYQQGPGQDPQFLISFYEKMQSDKGSIPDRFSAQQFSDYHSELNMSSLELGDSALYFCASSLRPNTGELFFGEGSRLTVL.

The J gene is TRBJ2-7, the V gene TRBV18; maybe TRBD2 (6 bases). The CDR3 is 15 residues long. The ends were cut back, 2 bases at V and 2 bases at J, with 13 bases in the middle. Germline-derived CDR1 and CDR2 are KGHSH and LQKENI. CDR3 region: CASSPGGSFAYEQYF. CDR3 sequence (DNA): TGTGCCAGCTCACCAGGGGGGTCCTTTGCCTACGAGCAGTACTTC.

The V and J genes are TRBV6-5 and TRBJ1-1, with D unclear. CDR3 length equals 12 residues. CDR1 MNHEY and CDR2 SVGAGI come from the germline V gene. The V and J ends lost 5 bases and 8 bases respectively, with 12 bases between them. The CDR3 DNA reads as TGTGCCAGCAGTACCTCGCTAAACGAAGCTTTCTTT. Translated, it gives CASSTSLNEAFF.

This chain connects TRBV12-5 to TRBJ2-7; 10 bases fit TRBD1. The CDR3 is 16 amino acids. J lost 2 bases, V lost 0 bases, and 4 bases had no gene match. Germline loops: CDR1 LGHNT, CDR2 FRNRAP. The CDR3 DNA sequence: TGTGCTAGTGGTTTGGTTGTAGGGACAGGGGCCTACGAGCAGTACTTC. Its translation is CASGLVVGTGAYEQYF.

In the case of this clone: Distinct nucleotide sequences in the sample also encode this CDR3. The chain carries TRBV5-1 and TRBJ2-3; 7 positions match TRBD2. The CDR3 extends over 14 amino acids. V lost 4 bases and J lost 2; bases outside the gene matches: 4. Germline assignment: CDR1 SGHRS and CDR2 YFSETQ. In DNA, the CDR3 is TGCGCCAGCAGCCTCGGGACTACCACAGATACGCAGTATTTT. Translating gives CASSLGTTTDTQYF.

The rearrangement links TRBV5-1 to TRBJ2-2; the match to TRBD2 covers 9 bases. CDR1 is SGHRS, CDR2 YFSETQ, per germline. CDR3 length equals 14 residues. V was pared by 2 bases and J by 7 bases, with 3 bases of the junction left unmatched. The DNA for the CDR3 is TGCGCCAGCAGCTTTAGCGGGAGTGGCGGGGAGCTGTTTTTT. It specifies CASSFSGSGGELFF.